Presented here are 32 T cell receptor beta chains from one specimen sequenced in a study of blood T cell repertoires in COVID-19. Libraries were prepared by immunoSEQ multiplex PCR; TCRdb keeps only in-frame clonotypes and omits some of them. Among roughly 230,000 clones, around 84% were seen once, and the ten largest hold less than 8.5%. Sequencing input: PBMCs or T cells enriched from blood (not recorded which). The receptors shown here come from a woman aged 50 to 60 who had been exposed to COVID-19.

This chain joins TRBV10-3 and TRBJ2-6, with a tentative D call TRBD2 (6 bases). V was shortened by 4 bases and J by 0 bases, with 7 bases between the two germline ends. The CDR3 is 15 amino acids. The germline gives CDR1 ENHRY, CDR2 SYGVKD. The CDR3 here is CAISVGSSGANVLTF. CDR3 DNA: TGTGCCATCAGTGTCGGGAGCTCTGGGGCCAACGTCCTGACTTTC.

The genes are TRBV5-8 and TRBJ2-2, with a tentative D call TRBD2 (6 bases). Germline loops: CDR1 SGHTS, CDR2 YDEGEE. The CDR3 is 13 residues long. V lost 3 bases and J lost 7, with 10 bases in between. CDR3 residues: CASSSGLSGELFF. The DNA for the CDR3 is TGTGCCAGCAGCTCGGGACTGAGCGGGGAGCTGTTTTTT.

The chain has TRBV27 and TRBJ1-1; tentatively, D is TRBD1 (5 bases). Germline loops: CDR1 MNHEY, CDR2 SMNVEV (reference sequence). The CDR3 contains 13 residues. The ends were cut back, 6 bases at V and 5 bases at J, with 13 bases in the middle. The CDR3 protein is CASRLEGWTEAFF. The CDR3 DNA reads TGTGCCAGCAGGTTGGAGGGGTGGACTGAAGCTTTCTTT.

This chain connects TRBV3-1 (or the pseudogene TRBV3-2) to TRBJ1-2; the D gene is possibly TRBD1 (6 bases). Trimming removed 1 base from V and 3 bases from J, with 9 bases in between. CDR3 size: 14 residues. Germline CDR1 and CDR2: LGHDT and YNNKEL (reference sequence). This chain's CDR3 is CASSQGRQDYGYTF. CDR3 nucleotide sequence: TGTGCCAGCAGCCAAGGACGACAGGACTATGGCTACACCTTC.

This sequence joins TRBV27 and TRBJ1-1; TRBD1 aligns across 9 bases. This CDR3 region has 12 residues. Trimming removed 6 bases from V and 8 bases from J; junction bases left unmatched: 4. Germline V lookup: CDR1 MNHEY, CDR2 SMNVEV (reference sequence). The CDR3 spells CASRDRGREAFF. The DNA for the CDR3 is TGTGCCAGCAGGGACAGGGGACGGGAAGCTTTCTTT.

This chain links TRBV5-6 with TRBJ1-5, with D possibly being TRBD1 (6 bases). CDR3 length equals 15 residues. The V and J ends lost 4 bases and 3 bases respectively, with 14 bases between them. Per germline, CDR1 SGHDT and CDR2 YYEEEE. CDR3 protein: CASSRRGTDNQPQHF. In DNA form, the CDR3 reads TGTGCCAGCAGCCGTAGGGGGACGGACAATCAGCCCCAGCATTTT. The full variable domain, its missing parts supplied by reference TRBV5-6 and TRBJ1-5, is DAGVTQSPTHLIKTRGQQVTLRCSPKSGHDTVSWYQQALGQGPQFIFQYYEEEERQRGNFPDRFSGHQFPNYSSELNVNALLLGDSALYLCASSRRGTDNQPQHFGDGTRLSIL.

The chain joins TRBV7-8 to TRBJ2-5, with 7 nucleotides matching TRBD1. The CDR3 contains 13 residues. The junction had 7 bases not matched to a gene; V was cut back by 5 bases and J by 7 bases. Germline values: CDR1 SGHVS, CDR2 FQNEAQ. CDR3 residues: CASSADRVGTQYF. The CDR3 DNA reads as TGTGCCAGCAGCGCAGACAGGGTAGGGACCCAGTACTTC.

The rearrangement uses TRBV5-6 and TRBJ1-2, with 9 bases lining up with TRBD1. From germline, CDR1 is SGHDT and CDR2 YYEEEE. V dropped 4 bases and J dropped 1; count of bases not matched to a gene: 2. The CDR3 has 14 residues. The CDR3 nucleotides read TGTGCCAGCAGCCCGGGACAGGGTAACTATGGCTACACCTTC. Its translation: CASSPGQGNYGYTF. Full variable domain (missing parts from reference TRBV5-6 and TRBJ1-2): DAGVTQSPTHLIKTRGQQVTLRCSPKSGHDTVSWYQQALGQGPQFIFQYYEEEERQRGNFPDRFSGHQFPNYSSELNVNALLLGDSALYLCASSPGQGNYGYTFGSGTRLTVV.

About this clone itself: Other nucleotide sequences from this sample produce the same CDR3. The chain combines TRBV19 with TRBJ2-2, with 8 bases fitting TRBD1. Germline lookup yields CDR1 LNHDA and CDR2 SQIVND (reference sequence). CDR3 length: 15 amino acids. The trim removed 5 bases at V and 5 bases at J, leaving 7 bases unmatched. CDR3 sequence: CASSPGQGATGELFF. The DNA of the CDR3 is TGTGCCAGTAGTCCTGGACAGGGAGCAACCGGGGAGCTGTTTTTT.

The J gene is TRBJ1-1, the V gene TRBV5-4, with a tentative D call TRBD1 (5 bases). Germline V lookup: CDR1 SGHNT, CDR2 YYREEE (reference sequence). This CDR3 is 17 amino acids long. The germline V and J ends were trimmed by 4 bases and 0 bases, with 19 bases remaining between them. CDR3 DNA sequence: TGTGCCAGCAGCCATACTAACCCCAGGGTCTTGAACACTGAAGCTTTCTTT. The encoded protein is CASSHTNPRVLNTEAFF.

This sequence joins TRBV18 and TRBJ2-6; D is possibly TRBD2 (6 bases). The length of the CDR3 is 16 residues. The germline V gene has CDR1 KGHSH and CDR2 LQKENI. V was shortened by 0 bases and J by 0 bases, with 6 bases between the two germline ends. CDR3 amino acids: CASSPPRGSGANVLTF. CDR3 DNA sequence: TGTGCCAGCTCACCACCGCGGGGCTCTGGGGCCAACGTCCTGACTTTC.

CDR3 nucleotide sequence: TGTGCCTGGACCCCCCGACAGGGACATCAGCCCCAGCATTTT. Its translation is CAWTPRQGHQPQHF. The chain uses TRBV30 and TRBJ1-5, with 7 bases that match TRBD1. The CDR3 contains 14 residues. In germline, CDR1 is GTSNPN, CDR2 SVGIG (reference sequence). The V gene end was trimmed by 4 bases and the J gene end by 5 bases; junction bases not matched to a gene: 8.

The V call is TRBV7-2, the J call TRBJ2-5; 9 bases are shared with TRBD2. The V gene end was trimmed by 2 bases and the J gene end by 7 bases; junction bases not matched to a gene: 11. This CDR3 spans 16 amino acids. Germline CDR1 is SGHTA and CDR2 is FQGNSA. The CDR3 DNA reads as TGTGCCAGCAGCTTATGGCCTAGCGGGGCCCAGGGGACCCAGTACTTC. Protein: CASSLWPSGAQGTQYF.

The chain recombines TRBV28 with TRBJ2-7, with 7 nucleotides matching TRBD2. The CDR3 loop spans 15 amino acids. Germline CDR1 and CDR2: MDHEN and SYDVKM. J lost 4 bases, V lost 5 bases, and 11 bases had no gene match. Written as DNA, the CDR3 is TGTGCCAGCAGTCTCCCCCAGCGGGGCCTTTACGAGCAGTACTTC. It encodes CASSLPQRGLYEQYF.

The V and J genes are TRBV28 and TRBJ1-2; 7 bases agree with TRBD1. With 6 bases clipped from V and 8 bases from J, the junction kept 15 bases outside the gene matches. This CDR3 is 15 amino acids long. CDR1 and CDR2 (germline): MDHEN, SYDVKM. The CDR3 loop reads CASSRLGAGGRGYTF. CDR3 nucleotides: TGTGCCAGCAGCCGACTGGGCGCAGGGGGTAGGGGCTACACCTTC.

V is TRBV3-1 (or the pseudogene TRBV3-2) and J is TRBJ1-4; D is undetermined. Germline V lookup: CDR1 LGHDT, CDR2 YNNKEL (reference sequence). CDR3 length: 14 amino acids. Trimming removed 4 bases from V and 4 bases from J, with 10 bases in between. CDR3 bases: TGTGCCAGCAGCCCTCGTAGTTTTAATGAAAAACTGTTTTTT. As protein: CASSPRSFNEKLFF.

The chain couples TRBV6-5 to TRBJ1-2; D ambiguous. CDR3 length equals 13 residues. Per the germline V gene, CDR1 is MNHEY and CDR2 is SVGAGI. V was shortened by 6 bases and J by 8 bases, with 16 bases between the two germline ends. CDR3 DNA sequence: TGTGCCAGCAGCCCAGTTAGGGAGAGGGGCTACACCTTC. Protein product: CASSPVRERGYTF.

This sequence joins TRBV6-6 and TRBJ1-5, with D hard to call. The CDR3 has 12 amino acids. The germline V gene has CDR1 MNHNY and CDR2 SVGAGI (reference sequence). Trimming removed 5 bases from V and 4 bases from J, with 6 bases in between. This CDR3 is CASSPPNQPQHF. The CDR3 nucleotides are TGTGCCAGCAGTCCCCCTAATCAGCCCCAGCATTTT.

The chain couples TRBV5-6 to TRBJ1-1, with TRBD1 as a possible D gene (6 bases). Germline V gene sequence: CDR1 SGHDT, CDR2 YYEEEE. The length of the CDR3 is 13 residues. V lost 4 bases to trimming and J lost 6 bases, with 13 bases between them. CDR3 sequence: CASSAGGYAEAFF. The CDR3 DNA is TGTGCCAGCAGCGCGGGGGGCTACGCTGAAGCTTTCTTT.

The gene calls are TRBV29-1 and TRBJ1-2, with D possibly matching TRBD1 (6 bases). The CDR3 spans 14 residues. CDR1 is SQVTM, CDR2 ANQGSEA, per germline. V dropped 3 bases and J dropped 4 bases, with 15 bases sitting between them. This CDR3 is CSVEKQGILYGYTF. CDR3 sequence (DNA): TGCAGCGTTGAGAAACAGGGAATACTCTATGGCTACACCTTC. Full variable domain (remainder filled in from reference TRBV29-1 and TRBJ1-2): SAVISQKPSRDICQRGTSLTIQCQVDSQVTMMFWYRQQPGQSLTLIATANQGSEATYESGFVIDKFPISRPNLTFSTLTVSNMSPEDSSIYLCSVEKQGILYGYTFGSGTRLTVV.

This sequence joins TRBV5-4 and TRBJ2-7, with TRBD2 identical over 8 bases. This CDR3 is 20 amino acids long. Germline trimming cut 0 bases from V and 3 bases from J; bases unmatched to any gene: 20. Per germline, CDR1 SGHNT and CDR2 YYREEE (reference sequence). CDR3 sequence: CASSLGWARGALEDLYEQYF. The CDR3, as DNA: TGTGCCAGCAGCTTGGGATGGGCGCGGGGGGCCCTCGAAGACCTCTACGAGCAGTACTTC.

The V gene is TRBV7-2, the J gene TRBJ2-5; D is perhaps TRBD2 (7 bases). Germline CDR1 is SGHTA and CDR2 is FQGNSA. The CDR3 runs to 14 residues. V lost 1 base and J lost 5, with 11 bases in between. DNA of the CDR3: TGTGCCAGCAGCTTAGGGGGGGGCCGGGAGACCCAGTACTTC. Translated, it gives CASSLGGGRETQYF.

CDR3 sequence reads: CASSPLQGYNSPLHF. The CDR3 nucleotides read TGTGCCAGCAGTCCGCTACAGGGGTATAATTCACCCCTCCACTTT. The chain couples TRBV6-1 to TRBJ1-6; TRBD1 aligns across 7 bases. V gave up 5 bases and J gave up 4 bases; unmatched junction bases: 5. This CDR3 has 15 residues. Germline V gene data show CDR1 as MNHNS and CDR2 as SASEGT.

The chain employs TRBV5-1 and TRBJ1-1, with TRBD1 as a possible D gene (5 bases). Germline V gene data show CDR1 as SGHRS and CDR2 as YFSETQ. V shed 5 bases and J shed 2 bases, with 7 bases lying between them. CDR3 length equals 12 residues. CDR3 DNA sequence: TGCGCCAGCAGGACAGTCAACACTGAAGCTTTCTTT. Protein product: CASRTVNTEAFF.

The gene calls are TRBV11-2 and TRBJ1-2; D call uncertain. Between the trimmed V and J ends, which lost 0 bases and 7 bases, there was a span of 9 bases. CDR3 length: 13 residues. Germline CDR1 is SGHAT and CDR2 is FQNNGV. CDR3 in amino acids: CASSLEAARGYTF. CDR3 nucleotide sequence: TGTGCCAGCAGCTTAGAAGCCGCTCGTGGCTACACCTTC. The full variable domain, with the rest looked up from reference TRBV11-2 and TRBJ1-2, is EAGVAQSPRYKIIEKRQSVAFWCNPISGHATLYWYQQILGQGPKLLIQFQNNGVVDDSQLPKDRFSAERLKGVDSTLKIQPAKLEDSAVYLCASSLEAARGYTFGSGTRLTVV.

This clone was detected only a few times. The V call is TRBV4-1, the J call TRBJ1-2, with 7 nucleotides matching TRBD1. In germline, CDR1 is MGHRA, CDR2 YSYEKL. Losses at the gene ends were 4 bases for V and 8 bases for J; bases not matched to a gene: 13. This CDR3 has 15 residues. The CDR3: CASSLETVSGGGYTF. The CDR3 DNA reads TGCGCCAGCAGCCTCGAGACCGTCTCAGGGGGAGGCTACACCTTC.

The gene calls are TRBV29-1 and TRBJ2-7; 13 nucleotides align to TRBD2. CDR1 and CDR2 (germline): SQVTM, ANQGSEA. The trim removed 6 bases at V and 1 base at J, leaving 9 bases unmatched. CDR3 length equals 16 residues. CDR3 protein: CSVLGLAGAGSYEQYF. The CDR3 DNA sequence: TGCAGCGTCCTCGGACTAGCGGGGGCAGGGTCCTACGAGCAGTACTTC.

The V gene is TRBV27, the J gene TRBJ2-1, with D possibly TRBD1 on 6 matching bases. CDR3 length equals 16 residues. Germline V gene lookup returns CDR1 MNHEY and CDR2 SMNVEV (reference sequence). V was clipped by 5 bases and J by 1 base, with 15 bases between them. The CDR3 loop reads CASSPQQGWSYNEQFF. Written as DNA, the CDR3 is TGTGCCAGCAGTCCTCAACAGGGTTGGTCCTACAATGAGCAGTTCTTC.

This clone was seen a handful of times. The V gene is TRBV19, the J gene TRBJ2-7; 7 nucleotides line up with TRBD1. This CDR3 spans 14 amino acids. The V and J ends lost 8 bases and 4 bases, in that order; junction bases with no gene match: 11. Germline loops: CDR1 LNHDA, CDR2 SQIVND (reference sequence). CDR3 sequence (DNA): TGTGCCAGTTCTCGACAGGGTAGGGTTTACGAGCAGTACTTC. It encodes CASSRQGRVYEQYF.

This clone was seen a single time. The CDR3 nucleotides read TGTGCCAGCAGCTTAAGAAAAGCGGGGGGGCCGAATACGCAGTATTTT. Its protein product is CASSLRKAGGPNTQYF. J is TRBJ2-3 and V is TRBV5-4; TRBD2 matches at 10 bases. V dropped 2 bases and J dropped 7; count of bases not matched to a gene: 10. Germline CDR1 SGHNT, CDR2 YYREEE (reference sequence). The CDR3 consists of 16 residues.

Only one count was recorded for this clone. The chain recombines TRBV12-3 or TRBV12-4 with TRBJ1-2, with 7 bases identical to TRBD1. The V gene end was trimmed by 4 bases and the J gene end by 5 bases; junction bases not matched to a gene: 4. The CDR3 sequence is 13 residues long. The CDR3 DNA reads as TGTGCCAGCAGTTCGACAGGGTCGTATGGCTACACCTTC. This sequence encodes CASSSTGSYGYTF.

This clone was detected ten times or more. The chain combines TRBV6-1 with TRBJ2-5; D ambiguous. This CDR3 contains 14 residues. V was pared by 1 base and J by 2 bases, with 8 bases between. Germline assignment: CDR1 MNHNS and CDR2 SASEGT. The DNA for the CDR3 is TGTGCCAGCAGTGAAGGACCGGAGCAAGAGACCCAGTACTTC. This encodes CASSEGPEQETQYF.